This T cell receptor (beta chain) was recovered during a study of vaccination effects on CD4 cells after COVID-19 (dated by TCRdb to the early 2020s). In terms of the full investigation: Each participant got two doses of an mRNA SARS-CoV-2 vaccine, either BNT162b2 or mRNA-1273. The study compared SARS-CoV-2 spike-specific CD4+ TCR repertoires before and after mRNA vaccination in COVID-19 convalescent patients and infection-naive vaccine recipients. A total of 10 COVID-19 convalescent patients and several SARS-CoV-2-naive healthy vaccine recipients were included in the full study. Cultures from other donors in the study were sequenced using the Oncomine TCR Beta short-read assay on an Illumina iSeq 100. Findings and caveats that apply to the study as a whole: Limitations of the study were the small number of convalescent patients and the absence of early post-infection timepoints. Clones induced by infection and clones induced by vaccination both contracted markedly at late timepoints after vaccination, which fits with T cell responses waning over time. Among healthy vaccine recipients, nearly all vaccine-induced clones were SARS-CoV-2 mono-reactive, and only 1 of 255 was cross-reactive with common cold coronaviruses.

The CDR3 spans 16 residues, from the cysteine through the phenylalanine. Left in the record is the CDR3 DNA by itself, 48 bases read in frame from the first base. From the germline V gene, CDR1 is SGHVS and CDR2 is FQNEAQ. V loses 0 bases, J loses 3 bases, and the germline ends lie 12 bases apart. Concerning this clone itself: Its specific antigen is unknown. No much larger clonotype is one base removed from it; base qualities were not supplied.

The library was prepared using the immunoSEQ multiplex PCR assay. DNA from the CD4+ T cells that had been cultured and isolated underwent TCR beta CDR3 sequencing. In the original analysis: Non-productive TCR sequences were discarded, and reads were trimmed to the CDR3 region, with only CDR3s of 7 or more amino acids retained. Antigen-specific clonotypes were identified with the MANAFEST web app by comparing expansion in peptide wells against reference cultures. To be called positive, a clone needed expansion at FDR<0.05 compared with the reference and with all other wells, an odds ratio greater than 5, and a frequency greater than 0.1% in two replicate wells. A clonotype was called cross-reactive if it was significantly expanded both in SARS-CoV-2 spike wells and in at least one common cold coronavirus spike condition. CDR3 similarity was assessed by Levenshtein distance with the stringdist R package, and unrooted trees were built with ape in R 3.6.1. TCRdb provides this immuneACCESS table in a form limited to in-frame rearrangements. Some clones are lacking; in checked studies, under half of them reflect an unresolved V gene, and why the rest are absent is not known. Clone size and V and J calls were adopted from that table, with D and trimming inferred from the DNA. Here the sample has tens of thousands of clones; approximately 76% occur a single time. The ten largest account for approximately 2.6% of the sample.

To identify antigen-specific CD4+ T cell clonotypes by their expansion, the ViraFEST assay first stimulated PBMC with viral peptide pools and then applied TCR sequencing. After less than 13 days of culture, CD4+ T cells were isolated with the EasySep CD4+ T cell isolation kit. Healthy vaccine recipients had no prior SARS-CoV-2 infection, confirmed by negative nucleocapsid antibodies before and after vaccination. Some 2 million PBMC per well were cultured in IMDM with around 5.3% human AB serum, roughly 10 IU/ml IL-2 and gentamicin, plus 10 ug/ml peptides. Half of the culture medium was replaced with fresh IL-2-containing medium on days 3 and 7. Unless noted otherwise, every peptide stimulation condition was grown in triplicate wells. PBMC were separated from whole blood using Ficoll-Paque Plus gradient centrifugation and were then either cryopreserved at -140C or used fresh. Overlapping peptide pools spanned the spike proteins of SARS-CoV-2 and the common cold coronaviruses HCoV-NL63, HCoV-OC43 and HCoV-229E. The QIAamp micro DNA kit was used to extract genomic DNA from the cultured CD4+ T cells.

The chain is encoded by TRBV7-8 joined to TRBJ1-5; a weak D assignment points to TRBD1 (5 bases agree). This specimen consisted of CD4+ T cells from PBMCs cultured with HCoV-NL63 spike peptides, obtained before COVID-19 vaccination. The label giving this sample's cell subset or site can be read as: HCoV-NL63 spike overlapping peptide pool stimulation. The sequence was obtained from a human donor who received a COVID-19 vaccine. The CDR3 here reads CASSLASGPSNQPQHF. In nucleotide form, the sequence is TGTGCCAGCAGCTTAGCATCAGGGCCCTCCAATCAGCCCCAGCATTTT.